One and the same sample provided the 8 T cell receptor beta chains below, sequenced in a study of control samples from healthy donors and cancer patients. Data came from immunoSEQ multiplex PCR; TCRdb stores just in-frame clones and leaves some out. The sample gives 60,000 or so clones, about 96% of which show up once; around 0.99% is in the top ten. The sample taken for sequencing was blood. These receptors came from a woman aged 18-35 years in good health.

The rearrangement uses TRBV11-3 and TRBJ1-2; D gene uncertain. V was shortened by 2 bases and J by 8 bases, with 15 bases between the two germline ends. CDR3 size: 14 residues. In germline, CDR1 is SGHNT, CDR2 YENEEA. The CDR3 nucleotides are TGTGCCAGCAGCTTACGAGACAACTTGAAGGGCTACACCTTC. Translated, it gives CASSLRDNLKGYTF.

The J gene is TRBJ1-1, the V gene TRBV5-6; the match to TRBD1 covers 8 bases. The V and J ends lost 4 bases and 1 base, in that order; junction bases with no gene match: 6. The germline gives CDR1 SGHDT, CDR2 YYEEEE. The CDR3 covers 15 residues. As DNA, the CDR3 is TGTGCCAGCAGCCGTGCCGGGACAGGGAACACTGAAGCTTTCTTT. Its translation is CASSRAGTGNTEAFF.

V gene TRBV4-3 combines with J gene TRBJ1-6, with D maybe TRBD1 (5 bases). V gave up 0 bases and J gave up 0 bases, with 9 bases separating them. The CDR3 extends over 17 amino acids. Germline V CDR1 and CDR2: LGHNA, YSLEER. CDR3 region: CASSQENGGSYNSPLHF. In nucleotides, the CDR3 is TGCGCCAGCAGCCAAGAGAATGGGGGCTCCTATAATTCACCCCTCCACTTT.

The genes are TRBV28 and TRBJ1-2, with no clear D. The V end was cut by 4 bases, the J end by 2 bases, with 11 bases between. The CDR3 contains 14 residues. CDR1 MDHEN and CDR2 SYDVKM come from the germline V gene. The CDR3 nucleotides read TGTGCCAGCAGTTATGGGCTCGTAAACTATGGCTACACCTTC. This gives the protein CASSYGLVNYGYTF.

V and J are TRBV7-2 and TRBJ2-4, with 12 bases fitting TRBD2. The V and J ends lost 3 bases and 1 base, in that order; junction bases with no gene match: 10. The CDR3 is 19 residues long. CDR1 is SGHTA and CDR2 is FQGNSA in the germline V gene. CDR3 protein: CASSFDLLAGGVAKNIQYF. CDR3 coding DNA: TGTGCCAGCAGCTTCGACCTTCTAGCGGGGGGGGTGGCCAAAAACATTCAGTACTTC.

V usage is TRBV21-1 and J usage is TRBJ2-7; TRBD1 is taken as the D call from the table, unchecked against the DNA. TRBV21-1 is assigned pseudogene status. The CDR3 is 15 amino acids. Here the CDR3 reads CASSQLEQGIYEQYF. Written as DNA, the CDR3 is TGTGCCAGCAGCCAACTGGAACAGGGGATCTACGAGCAGTACTTC.

The chain uses TRBV6-5 and TRBJ2-7; 7 bases line up with TRBD2. Germline V gene data show CDR1 as MNHEY and CDR2 as SVGAGI. This CDR3 contains 14 residues. V trimming: 5 bases; J trimming: 4 bases; junction bases outside the gene matches: 8. The CDR3 DNA sequence: TGTGCCAGCAGTAGGGAGGGGAAAGGATACGAGCAGTACTTC. Protein product: CASSREGKGYEQYF.

This clone was counted a single time. The genes are TRBV4-1 and TRBJ1-2; D is perhaps TRBD1 (5 bases). The ends were cut back, 1 base at V and 4 bases at J, with 10 bases in the middle. The CDR3 loop spans 14 amino acids. The germline CDR1 and CDR2 sequences are MGHRA and YSYEKL. The CDR3 region is CASSQGDGLYGYTF. DNA of the CDR3: TGCGCCAGCAGCCAAGGGGACGGCCTCTATGGCTACACCTTC.